This is a list of T cell receptor beta chains from one sample in a study of cytomegalovirus exposure and HLA in healthy donors. Assay used: immunoSEQ multiplex PCR; TCRdb lists only in-frame clones, some missing. The sample includes about 160,000 clones, around 77% of them seen just once. What was sequenced was PBMCs. These receptors all come from a man in his fifties or sixties in good health and CMV-seronegative. Each CDR3 is given with its conserved first and last residue. The D gene is left open where the match is weak. Expanded clones get a size class; other rows say once, few or many, or leave the size out.

V: TRBV19; size: few; D: TRBD2; J: TRBJ2-7; CDR3: CASGSGTSGSEQYF; DNA: TGTGCCAGTGGATCCGGTACTAGCGGTTCCGAGCAGTACTTC
V: TRBV6-1; size: once; D: NA; J: TRBJ1-5; CDR3: CASRQDGNQPQHF; DNA: TGTGCCAGCAGACAGGACGGCAATCAGCCCCAGCATTTT
V: TRBV5-4; size: NA; D: TRBD1; J: TRBJ1-6; CDR3: CASSLRAGGQDNSPLHF; DNA: TGTGCCAGCAGCTTGCGGGCAGGGGGGCAGGATAATTCACCCCTCCACTTT
V: TRBV10-2; size: NA; D: NA; J: TRBJ2-7; CDR3: CASSVRGWYEQYF; DNA: TGCGCCAGCAGTGTTAGAGGATGGTACGAGCAGTACTTC
V: TRBV2; size: NA; D: TRBD2; J: TRBJ2-7; CDR3: CASSEARTSGGFSYEQYF; DNA: TGTGCCAGCAGTGAAGCTAGGACTAGCGGGGGGTTCTCCTACGAGCAGTACTTC
V: TRBV29-1; size: NA; D: TRBD1; J: TRBJ2-7; CDR3: CSVAPGQGYEQYF; DNA: TGCAGCGTCGCCCCCGGACAGGGCTACGAGCAGTACTTC
V: TRBV28; size: NA; D: TRBD2; J: TRBJ2-5; CDR3: CASSDGGVGTQYF; DNA: TGTGCCAGCAGTGACGGGGGGGTGGGGACCCAGTACTTC
V: TRBV7-2; size: NA; D: TRBD1; J: TRBJ2-2; CDR3: CASSLSGGRLFF; DNA: TGTGCCAGCAGCCTATCAGGGGGTAGGCTGTTTTTT
V: TRBV6-6; size: NA; D: TRBD1; J: TRBJ2-1; CDR3: CASSGGQGWPNNEQFF; DNA: TGTGCCAGCAGTGGTGGACAGGGCTGGCCTAACAATGAGCAGTTCTTC
V: TRBV4-3; size: NA; D: NA; J: TRBJ1-4; CDR3: CASSQDPQKQGINEKLFF; DNA: TGCGCCAGCAGCCAAGACCCCCAGAAACAGGGAATTAATGAAAAACTGTTTTTT
V: TRBV6-5; size: NA; D: TRBD2; J: TRBJ2-1; CDR3: CASSFSDGGERHEQFF; DNA: TGTGCCAGCAGTTTTTCGGACGGGGGGGAGAGGCATGAGCAGTTCTTC
V: TRBV19; size: NA; D: NA; J: TRBJ2-7; CDR3: CASRGTGLREQYF; DNA: TGTGCCAGTAGAGGGACTGGCCTCCGCGAGCAGTACTTC
V: TRBV7-9; size: few; D: NA; J: TRBJ1-1; CDR3: CASSLSPEAFF; DNA: TGTGCCAGCAGCTTAAGCCCTGAAGCTTTCTTT
V: TRBV5-6; size: NA; D: TRBD1; J: TRBJ2-1; CDR3: CASSNWTGNYRSSYNEQFF; DNA: TGTGCCAGCAGCAATTGGACAGGCAACTACCGAAGCTCCTACAATGAGCAGTTCTTC
V: TRBV5-1; size: few; D: NA; J: TRBJ2-5; CDR3: CASHLPGRGTQYF; DNA: TGCGCCAGCCACCTTCCGGGGCGGGGGACCCAGTACTTC
V: TRBV5-6; size: NA; D: NA; J: TRBJ2-5; CDR3: CASSLVWTDQETQYF; DNA: TGTGCCAGCAGCTTGGTTTGGACAGACCAAGAGACCCAGTACTTC
V: TRBV4-3; size: NA; D: NA; J: TRBJ1-6; CDR3: CASSQGTGPSSYNSPLHF; DNA: TGCGCCAGCAGCCAAGGTACAGGACCGAGCTCCTATAATTCACCCCTCCACTTT
V: TRBV27; size: NA; D: TRBD1; J: TRBJ1-2; CDR3: CASSRPGQKGHGYTF; DNA: TGTGCCAGCAGTCGACCGGGACAGAAGGGCCATGGCTACACCTTC
V: TRBV30; size: NA; D: TRBD1; J: TRBJ1-2; CDR3: CAWSKRRQGGGYTF; DNA: TGTGCCTGGAGTAAAAGGAGACAGGGCGGTGGCTACACCTTC
V: TRBV6-5; size: NA; D: NA; J: TRBJ2-2; CDR3: CASRGTTGELFF; DNA: TGTGCCAGCCGGGGGACCACCGGGGAGCTGTTTTTT
V: TRBV7-8; size: NA; D: NA; J: TRBJ2-2; CDR3: CASSPVNTGELFF; DNA: TGTGCCAGCAGCCCCGTAAACACCGGGGAGCTGTTTTTT
V: TRBV10-3; size: NA; D: TRBD1; J: TRBJ2-7; CDR3: CAISAPGQGAYEQYF; DNA: TGTGCCATCAGTGCTCCGGGACAGGGGGCCTACGAGCAGTACTTC
V: TRBV7-2; size: NA; D: NA; J: TRBJ2-5; CDR3: CASRLTLGQGETQYF; DNA: TGTGCCAGCAGACTCACGCTTGGGCAGGGAGAGACCCAGTACTTC
V: TRBV5-6; size: few; D: TRBD1; J: TRBJ1-2; CDR3: CASSLWQGAGGYTF; DNA: TGTGCCAGCAGCTTGTGGCAGGGGGCAGGAGGCTACACCTTC
V: TRBV7-9; size: NA; D: TRBD2; J: TRBJ2-3; CDR3: CASKGLAEITDTQYF; DNA: TGTGCCAGCAAGGGACTAGCGGAGATCACAGATACGCAGTATTTT
V: TRBV7-3; size: NA; D: TRBD2; J: TRBJ2-3; CDR3: CASSASGGSSTDTQYF; DNA: TGTGCCAGCAGTGCTAGCGGGGGTTCTAGCACAGATACGCAGTATTTT
V: TRBV18; size: once; D: NA; J: TRBJ1-1; CDR3: CASSPRGPNTEAFF; DNA: TGTGCCAGCTCACCAAGAGGGCCCAACACTGAAGCTTTCTTT
V: TRBV19; size: NA; D: TRBD1; J: TRBJ1-2; CDR3: CASMGPGQGPQNYGYTF; DNA: TGTGCCAGTATGGGGCCGGGACAGGGGCCACAAAACTATGGCTACACCTTC
V: TRBV27; size: NA; D: TRBD1; J: TRBJ2-2; CDR3: CASGRTGFYTGELFF; DNA: TGTGCCAGCGGAAGGACAGGGTTTTACACCGGGGAGCTGTTTTTT